This T cell receptor beta chain is drawn from a study of beta chain features in type 1 diabetes. Turning to the study itself: Healthy donors and patients showed comparable age, gender and cell yields.

CDR3 length equals 15 residues. Germline CDR1 reads SQVTM; CDR2 reads ANQGSEA. V lost 7 bases and J 1 base, leaving 14 bases between the germline ends. The single heparinised draw taken from each donor contained about 120 mL of blood on average. What was sequenced were expressed TCRB transcripts, since all of the isolated RNA had been reverse transcribed. Some clones are missing from TCRdb's copy, which holds only in-frame ones; the method was immunoSEQ multiplex PCR. The table shows roughly 240,000 clones, with 13% to 15% occurring only once. This receptor was taken from a woman aged 35 to 49 in good health. This chain joins TRBV29-1 and TRBJ2-6; D perhaps matches TRBD2 (5 bases). The sequenced material came from naive CD4+ T cells from blood. The CDR3 region is CSASRRESGANVLTF. CDR3 sequence (DNA): TGCAGCGCGTCCCGAAGGGAGTCTGGGGCCAACGTCCTGACTTTC.